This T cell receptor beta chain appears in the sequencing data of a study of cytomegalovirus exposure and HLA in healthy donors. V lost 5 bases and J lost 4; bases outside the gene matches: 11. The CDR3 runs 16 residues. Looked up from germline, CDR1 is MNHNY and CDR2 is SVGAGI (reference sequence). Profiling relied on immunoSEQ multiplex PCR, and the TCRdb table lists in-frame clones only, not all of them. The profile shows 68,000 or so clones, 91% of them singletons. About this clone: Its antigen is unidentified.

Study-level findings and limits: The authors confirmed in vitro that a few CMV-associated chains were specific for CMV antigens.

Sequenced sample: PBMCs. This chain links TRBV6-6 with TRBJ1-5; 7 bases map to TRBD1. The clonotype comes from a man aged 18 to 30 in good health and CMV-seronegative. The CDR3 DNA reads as TGTGCCAGCAGTCACTTGACAGGGCAGAGGAATCAGCCCCAGCATTTT. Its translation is CASSHLTGQRNQPQHF.